The clone carrying this T cell receptor (beta chain) was counted at least ten times. The germline V gene encodes CDR1 SGHRS and CDR2 YFSETQ. This CDR3 region has 17 residues. Germline trimming cut 6 bases from V and 9 bases from J; bases unmatched to any gene: 15. These data come from a study of identical twins. TCRdb re-derived calls from the 5' RACE reads in MiXCR, one entry per CDR3 protein. The profile shows some 440,000 distinct CDR3 sequences, 20% to 25% of them singletons. These data are also associated with another study on T cells expressing NK-cell markers.

V is TRBV5-1 and J is TRBJ2-1, with 13 positions matching TRBD2. This TCR came from a woman aged 18 to 35 in good health. The source material was CD4+ T cells sorted from blood. The CDR3 DNA sequence: TGCGCCAGCACCCACGACAGGACTAGCGGGAGAGGGGGTGAGCAGTTCTTC. This codes for CASTHDRTSGRGGEQFF.